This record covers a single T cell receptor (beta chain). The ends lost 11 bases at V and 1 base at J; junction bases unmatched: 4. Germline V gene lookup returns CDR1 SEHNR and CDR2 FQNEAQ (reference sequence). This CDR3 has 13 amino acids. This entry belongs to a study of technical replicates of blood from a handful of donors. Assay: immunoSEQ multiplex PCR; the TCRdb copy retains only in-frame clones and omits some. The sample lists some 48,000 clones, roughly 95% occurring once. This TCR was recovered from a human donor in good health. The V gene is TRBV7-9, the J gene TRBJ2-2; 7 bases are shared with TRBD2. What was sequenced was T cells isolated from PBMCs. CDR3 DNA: TGTGCCGCGGGAGCGGAGAACACCGGGGAGCTGTTTTTT. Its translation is CAAGAENTGELFF.